Below, 28 T cell receptor beta chains from the same sample are listed, as sequenced in a study of CD8 T cells in Susac syndrome. cDNA came from about 0.46 to 1 ug RNA primed by random hexamers. MiXCR was run by TCRdb on the immunoSEQ multiplex PCR reads, yielding one entry per CDR3 protein. This table has about 190,000 distinct CDR3 sequences, approximately 96% appearing once. The sequenced sample consisted of CD4+ T cells from PBMCs. The receptor source for this set is a human donor with Susac syndrome.

The gene calls are TRBV4-3 and TRBJ2-7, with 11 bases identical to TRBD1. V lost 3 bases to trimming and J lost 5 bases; unmatched junction nucleotides: 6. CDR1 and CDR2 (germline): LGHNA, YSLEER. The CDR3 covers 15 residues. The CDR3 nucleotides are TGCGCCAGCAGCCAGGCTCTGGGACAGGGGGACGAGCAGTACTTC. This encodes CASSQALGQGDEQYF.

This clonotype appeared a single time. This sequence joins TRBV20-1 and TRBJ2-5; TRBD2 matches 8 bases. After removal of 5 bases from V and 4 bases from J, the junction contained 6 bases not matched to a gene. Looked up from germline, CDR1 is DFQATT and CDR2 is SNEGSKA (reference sequence). This CDR3 is built from 13 residues. The CDR3 DNA reads as TGCAGTGCTCCCGCGGGGGGCTTAGAGACCCAGTACTTC. It is translated as CSAPAGGLETQYF.

V is TRBV12-5 and J is TRBJ2-1; the match to TRBD2 covers 10 bases. The CDR3 is 17 amino acids. Germline V CDR1 and CDR2: LGHNT, FRNRAP. Trimming cost V 4 bases and J 4 bases; bases outside gene matches: 10. CDR3 nucleotide sequence: TGTGCTAGTGGTTCCCCATTTAGCGGGGGGCTATACAATGAGCAGTTCTTC. It codes for CASGSPFSGGLYNEQFF. The full variable domain, with the rest looked up from reference TRBV12-5 and TRBJ2-1, is DARVTQTPRHKVTEMGQEVTMRCQPILGHNTVFWYRQTMMQGLELLAYFRNRAPLDDSGMPKDRFSAEMPDATLATLKIQPSEPRDSAVYFCASGSPFSGGLYNEQFFGPGTRLTVL.

This chain uses TRBV5-1 with TRBJ1-5; D unresolved. V lost 4 bases to trimming and J lost 5 bases, with 16 bases between them. The CDR3 extends over 15 amino acids. The germline CDR1 and CDR2 sequences are SGHRS and YFSETQ. The CDR3 sequence is CASSPEGASDQPQHF. The CDR3 DNA reads as TGCGCCAGCAGCCCGGAGGGAGCGAGTGATCAGCCCCAGCATTTT.

This chain connects TRBV3-1 to TRBJ2-1, with a weak D call TRBD2 (5 bases). V lost 10 bases, J lost 4 bases, and 14 bases lay in between. The CDR3 totals 13 residues. Germline V gene data show CDR1 as LGHDT and CDR2 as YNNKEL (reference sequence). The CDR3 loop reads CATTRSGYNEQFF. CDR3 in DNA: TGTGCCACCACTAGGTCCGGGTACAATGAGCAGTTCTTC.

V usage is TRBV20-1 and J usage is TRBJ2-4; 7 bases are shared with TRBD2. Germline-derived CDR1 and CDR2 are DFQATT and SNEGSKA (reference sequence). V lost 0 bases and J lost 1; bases outside the gene matches: 6. The CDR3 loop spans 16 amino acids. CDR3 sequence reads: CSARDVGRTAKNIQYF. The CDR3 coding sequence is TGCAGTGCTAGAGATGTCGGGAGGACGGCCAAAAACATTCAGTACTTC.

The chain has TRBV18 and TRBJ2-3, with D tentatively TRBD1 or TRBD2 (5 bases each). Germline values: CDR1 KGHSH, CDR2 LQKENI. V gave up 2 bases and J gave up 3 bases, with 12 bases separating them. CDR3 length: 15 residues. CDR3 sequence: CASSPGGRVTDTQYF. The CDR3 DNA follows: TGTGCCAGCTCACCAGGGGGTAGAGTAACAGATACGCAGTATTTT.

The chain employs TRBV6-5 and TRBJ2-3; TRBD2 matches 10 bases. Looked up from germline, CDR1 is MNHEY and CDR2 is SVGAGI. This CDR3 spans 17 amino acids. Trimming cost V 0 bases and J 1 base; bases outside gene matches: 4. Here the CDR3 DNA reads TGTGCCAGCAGTTACTCTTCTAGCGGGGGTCGCACAGATACGCAGTATTTT. Amino acid sequence: CASSYSSSGGRTDTQYF.

This clonotype was recorded once. This rearrangement joins TRBV7-2 to TRBJ2-5; 9 bases are a match to TRBD2. The CDR3 is made up of 16 amino acids. Germline V gives CDR1 SGHTA, CDR2 FQGNSA. The ends lost 1 base at V and 5 bases at J; junction bases unmatched: 8. This chain's CDR3 is CASSLGAGGPGETQYF. CDR3 nucleotide sequence: TGTGCCAGCAGCTTAGGTGCGGGGGGGCCGGGTGAGACCCAGTACTTC.

The gene calls are TRBV9 and TRBJ2-7; 7 nucleotides match TRBD1. Trimming cost V 0 bases and J 3 bases; bases outside gene matches: 6. CDR1 is SGDLS, CDR2 YYNGEE, per germline. This CDR3 has 15 amino acids. The DNA for the CDR3 is TGTGCCAGCAGCGTAGAACAGGGGACGGTCTACGAGCAGTACTTC. The encoded protein is CASSVEQGTVYEQYF.

The chain has TRBV9 and TRBJ2-1, with D perhaps TRBD2 (5 bases). The V and J ends lost 4 bases and 7 bases respectively, with 12 bases between them. This CDR3 spans 13 amino acids. CDR1 and CDR2 from the germline V gene are SGDLS and YYNGEE. CDR3 DNA: TGTGCCAGCAGCCGACTTAGAGGGAATGAGCAGTTCTTC. Protein sequence: CASSRLRGNEQFF.

This clonotype was counted once. The chain joins TRBV20-1 to TRBJ2-5; D is uncertain. The ends were cut back, 6 bases at V and 2 bases at J, with 16 bases in the middle. Per germline, CDR1 DFQATT and CDR2 SNEGSKA (reference sequence). The CDR3 length is 14 residues. The DNA for the CDR3 is TGCAGTGCCAATCCGGGCCAGACACAAGAGACCCAGTACTTC. Amino acid sequence: CSANPGQTQETQYF.

V gene TRBV18 combines with J gene TRBJ1-6; D uncertain. V was pared by 4 bases and J by 5 bases, with 9 bases between. Germline CDR1 reads KGHSH; CDR2 reads LQKENI. The CDR3 has 14 residues. As DNA, the CDR3 is TGTGCCAGCTCACGCGGGGAAAATAATTCACCCCTCCACTTT. Translation: CASSRGENNSPLHF.

This clonotype has a single count. The chain combines TRBV29-1 with TRBJ2-3; D remains ambiguous. CDR3 size: 14 residues. CDR1 is SQVTM, CDR2 ANQGSEA, per germline. Trimming pared 5 bases from V and 7 bases from J, leaving 19 bases between. This chain's CDR3 is CSVRKNDGRYTQYF. The CDR3 DNA follows: TGCAGCGTTAGAAAAAATGACGGACGCTATACGCAGTATTTT.

The rearrangement links TRBV20-1 to TRBJ1-1, with D unresolved. CDR1 and CDR2 (germline): DFQATT, SNEGSKA (reference sequence). The CDR3 has 11 residues. The V end lost 4 bases, the J end lost 6 bases, and 9 bases lay between the germline ends. CDR3 sequence reads: CSATRRSEAFF. For the CDR3, the DNA is TGCAGTGCTACGAGACGGTCTGAAGCTTTCTTT.

This rearrangement joins TRBV14 to TRBJ2-5, with 7 bases lining up with TRBD1. V lost 0 bases and J lost 3; bases outside the gene matches: 7. The germline V gene encodes CDR1 SGHDN and CDR2 FVKESK. This CDR3 spans 16 amino acids. CDR3 loop: CASSQELTGWEETQYF. In DNA, the CDR3 is TGTGCCAGCAGCCAAGAATTGACAGGGTGGGAAGAGACCCAGTACTTC.

The V gene is TRBV30, the J gene TRBJ1-1, with TRBD1 matching 9 bases. The V gene's germline CDR1 is GTSNPN and CDR2 SVGIG (reference sequence). Losses at the gene ends were 2 bases for V and 7 bases for J; bases not matched to a gene: 14. The CDR3 covers 16 residues. The DNA of the CDR3 is TGTGCCTGGAGTTCCGCCCTCTTGGGACAGGGAGATGAAGCTTTCTTT. Translated: CAWSSALLGQGDEAFF. The full variable domain, in which reference TRBV30 and TRBJ1-1 provide the parts outside the CDR3, is SQTIHQWPATLVQPVGSPLSLECTVEGTSNPNLYWYRQAAGRGLQLLFYSVGIGQISSEVPQNLSASRPQDRQFILSSKKLLLSDSGFYLCAWSSALLGQGDEAFFGQGTRLTVV.

The chain links TRBV2 to TRBJ1-1; TRBD1 is a possible D gene (5 bases). The germline CDR1 and CDR2 sequences are SNHLY and FYNNEI. V was shortened by 6 bases and J by 1 base, with 12 bases between the two germline ends. The CDR3 spans 14 residues. CDR3 protein: CASRGPNRNTEAFF. The CDR3 DNA is TGTGCCAGCAGGGGACCGAACCGGAACACTGAAGCTTTCTTT. Together with reference TRBV2 and TRBJ1-1, the CDR3 gives the full variable domain: EPEVTQTPSHQVTQMGQEVILRCVPISNHLYFYWYRQILGQKVEFLVSFYNNEISEKSEIFDDQFSVERPDGSNFTLKIRSTKLEDSAMYFCASRGPNRNTEAFFGQGTRLTVV.

The J gene is TRBJ1-5, the V gene TRBV30, with 9 bases aligning to TRBD1. Trimming took 3 bases from V and 4 from J; bases not matched to a gene: 7. The CDR3 totals 15 residues. CDR1 GTSNPN and CDR2 SVGIG come from the germline V gene (reference sequence). Here the CDR3 DNA reads TGTGCCTGGAGCGCCGGGACAGGGCGGAATCAGCCCCAGCATTTT. Its translation is CAWSAGTGRNQPQHF.

This chain uses TRBV20-1 with TRBJ1-1, with a weak D call TRBD1 (6 bases). The CDR3 contains 12 residues. Per germline, CDR1 DFQATT and CDR2 SNEGSKA (reference sequence). Trimming removed 3 bases from V and 4 bases from J, with 9 bases in between. The CDR3 protein is CSARQGSTEAFF. Here the CDR3 DNA reads TGCAGTGCTAGGCAGGGGAGCACTGAAGCTTTCTTT.

The V and J genes are TRBV2 and TRBJ2-3, with a tentative D call TRBD1 (6 bases). V lost 8 bases to trimming and J lost 2 bases, with 8 bases between them. This CDR3 spans 12 amino acids. The germline gives CDR1 SNHLY, CDR2 FYNNEI. The DNA for the CDR3 is TGTGCCAGCCGGACAGACACAGATACGCAGTATTTT. Encoded protein: CASRTDTDTQYF.

This chain links TRBV20-1 with TRBJ1-2; maybe TRBD1 (5 bases). Between the trimmed V and J ends, which lost 7 bases and 7 bases, there was a span of 16 bases. The CDR3 is 12 residues long. The germline CDR1 and CDR2 sequences are DFQATT and SNEGSKA (reference sequence). DNA for the CDR3: TGCAGTGTAGCCCCCGGTGGGGGTGGCTACACCTTC. Translating gives CSVAPGGGGYTF.

The chain combines TRBV11-2 with TRBJ2-2, with D possibly matching TRBD2 (7 bases). The CDR3 is 19 residues long. Deletions cut 0 bases from V and 2 bases from J, with 19 bases between. CDR1 is SGHAT, CDR2 FQNNGV, per germline. The CDR3: CASSLDLAGAFVNTGELFF. CDR3 sequence (DNA): TGTGCCAGCAGCTTAGATCTGGCGGGGGCCTTTGTCAACACCGGGGAGCTGTTTTTT.

This clonotype was detected only once. V usage is TRBV27 and J usage is TRBJ2-5, with 11 bases lining up with TRBD1. Germline CDR1 MNHEY, CDR2 SMNVEV (reference sequence). Unmatched junction bases numbered 7, after V lost 8 bases and J lost 2 bases. The CDR3 contains 15 residues. CDR3 bases: TGTGCCAGCGGCTCGGACAGGGGGCATCAAGAGACCCAGTACTTC. It is translated as CASGSDRGHQETQYF.

The J gene is TRBJ2-1, the V gene TRBV19, with a tentative D call TRBD2 (5 bases). The CDR3 is 11 residues long. V lost 7 bases to trimming and J lost 9 bases, with 10 bases between them. Germline loops: CDR1 LNHDA, CDR2 SQIVND (reference sequence). CDR3 sequence (DNA): TGTGCCAGTAAAGACCTAGCTGAGCAGTTCTTC. Encoded protein: CASKDLAEQFF.

This clonotype was seen just once. This chain joins TRBV5-4 and TRBJ2-1; possibly TRBD1 for D (5 bases). CDR1 and CDR2 from the germline V gene are SGHNT and YYREEE (reference sequence). CDR3 length: 12 residues. Trimming pared 2 bases from V and 10 bases from J, leaving 10 bases between. CDR3 sequence (DNA): TGTGCCAGCAGCTTAGGGGTGGGCGAGCAGTTCTTC. This encodes CASSLGVGEQFF.

V gene TRBV12-3 or TRBV12-4 combines with J gene TRBJ2-5, with 8 positions matching TRBD1. The CDR3 spans 13 residues. With 6 bases clipped from V and 2 bases from J, the junction kept 2 bases outside the gene matches. The CDR3 spells CASRTGVQETQYF. CDR3 sequence (DNA): TGTGCCAGCAGGACAGGGGTGCAAGAGACCCAGTACTTC.

Details on this clonotype: This CDR3 is missing its conserved last phenylalanine or tryptophan, likely due to a read error. The V and J genes are TRBV5-1 and TRBJ2-7; D possibly corresponds to TRBD2 (6 bases). The CDR3 is 12 residues long. The V gene's germline CDR1 is SGHRS and CDR2 YFSETQ. V dropped 5 bases and J dropped 6 bases, with 12 bases sitting between them. CDR3 bases: TGCGCCAGCAGTTCCGGGGGACGCGAGCAGTACCTC. This gives the protein CASSSGGREQYL.